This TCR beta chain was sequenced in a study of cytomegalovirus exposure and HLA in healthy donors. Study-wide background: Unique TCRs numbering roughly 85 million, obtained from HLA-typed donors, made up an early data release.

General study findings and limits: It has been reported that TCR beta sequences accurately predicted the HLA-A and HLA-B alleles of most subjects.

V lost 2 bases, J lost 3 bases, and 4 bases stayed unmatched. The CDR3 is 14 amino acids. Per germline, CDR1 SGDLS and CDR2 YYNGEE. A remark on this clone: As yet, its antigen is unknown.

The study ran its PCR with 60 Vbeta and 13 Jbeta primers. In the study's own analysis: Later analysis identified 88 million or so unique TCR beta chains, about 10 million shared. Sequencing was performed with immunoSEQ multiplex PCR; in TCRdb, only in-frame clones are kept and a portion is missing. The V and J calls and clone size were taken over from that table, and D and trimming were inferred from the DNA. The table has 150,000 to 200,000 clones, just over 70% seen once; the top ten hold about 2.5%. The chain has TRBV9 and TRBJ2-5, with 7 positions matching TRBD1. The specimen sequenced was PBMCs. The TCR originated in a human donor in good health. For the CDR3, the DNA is TGTGCCAGCAGCGTTGGGACAGTGGAAGAGACCCAGTACTTC. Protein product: CASSVGTVEETQYF.